This passage covers 28 T cell receptor beta chains from one sample sequenced in a study of T cell responses to AZD1222 COVID-19 vaccine (dated by TCRdb to the early 2020s). The receptor library was made with the immunoSEQ multiplex PCR assay. TCRdb limited this immuneACCESS table to in-frame rearrangements with V and J called. A share of clones is missing; checked studies link under half to unresolved V genes, and the rest is unexplained. Recorded for this sample are under 200,000 clones; around 87% of them occurred a single time. The leading ten clones occupy around 2.5% of the sample. The sample's time point label is to be understood as: baseline before first vaccination. In light of the paper, this sample's treatment or condition label describes: meningococcal conjugate vaccine given as trial control. The sequencing used peripheral blood, collected on day 0 of MenACWY control vaccination. The receptors shown here come from an adult in good health.

The gene calls are TRBV10-1 and TRBJ1-1; D gene uncertain. This CDR3 has 9 residues. Looked up from germline, CDR1 is WNHNN and CDR2 is SYGVQD (reference sequence). Trimming shortened V by 8 bases and J by 7 bases, and 5 bases separated the two germline ends. The CDR3 coding sequence is TGCGCCAGCCCGCTTGAAGCTTTCTTT. This encodes CASPLEAFF.

This clone was found a few times. The V gene is TRBV6-5, the J gene TRBJ2-3; D remains ambiguous. The CDR3 is 13 residues long. V dropped 6 bases and J dropped 0 bases, with 7 bases sitting between them. Germline loops: CDR1 MNHEY, CDR2 SVGAGI. The CDR3 nucleotides are TGTGCCAGCAGGGGCCAAAGCACAGATACGCAGTATTTT. Translating it yields CASRGQSTDTQYF.

The chain combines TRBV28 with TRBJ2-7; 9 bases match TRBD1. This CDR3 has 17 residues. Trimming removed 3 bases from V and 5 bases from J; junction bases left unmatched: 14. The V gene's germline CDR1 is MDHEN and CDR2 SYDVKM. The CDR3 DNA reads TGTGCCAGCAGTTTTAATTTAGGGACAGGGCTCTTGCACGAGCAGTACTTC. It encodes CASSFNLGTGLLHEQYF.

The rearrangement uses TRBV3-1 (or the pseudogene TRBV3-2) and TRBJ2-2; D unclear. Germline V gene lookup returns CDR1 LGHDT and CDR2 YNNKEL (reference sequence). V gave up 1 base and J gave up 3 bases, with 9 bases separating them. The CDR3 contains 15 residues. For the CDR3, the DNA is TGTGCCAGCAGCCAAGGGTTCTGGGACACCGGGGAGCTGTTTTTT. Translating it yields CASSQGFWDTGELFF.

The genes are TRBV19 and TRBJ1-5; D may be TRBD1 (6 bases). CDR1 LNHDA and CDR2 SQIVND come from the germline V gene (reference sequence). V was pared by 2 bases and J by 3 bases, with 14 bases between. CDR3 length equals 16 residues. CDR3 residues: CASSILGGRPNQPQHF. CDR3 coding DNA: TGTGCCAGTAGTATATTGGGGGGGCGGCCCAATCAGCCCCAGCATTTT.

V and J are TRBV27 and TRBJ2-7, with 8 bases identical to TRBD1. V gave up 0 bases and J gave up 1 base; unmatched junction bases: 11. Per the germline V gene, CDR1 is MNHEY and CDR2 is SMNVEV (reference sequence). The CDR3 length is 18 residues. The CDR3 loop reads CASSLSIQGGRGSYEQYF. CDR3 in DNA: TGTGCCAGCAGTTTATCGATACAGGGGGGCAGGGGGTCCTACGAGCAGTACTTC.

The V gene is TRBV27, the J gene TRBJ2-3; the match to TRBD2 covers 9 bases. Trimming cost V 3 bases and J 5 bases; bases outside gene matches: 3. Per germline, CDR1 MNHEY and CDR2 SMNVEV (reference sequence). CDR3 length equals 14 residues. The CDR3 region is CASSFAGGRDTQYF. Written as DNA, the CDR3 is TGTGCCAGCAGTTTTGCGGGGGGGCGAGATACGCAGTATTTT.

The chain recombines TRBV3-1 (or the pseudogene TRBV3-2) with TRBJ2-5; D possibly corresponds to TRBD2 (6 bases). The CDR3 contains 16 residues. CDR1 is LGHDT, CDR2 YNNKEL, per germline (reference sequence). V shed 4 bases and J shed 2 bases, with 17 bases lying between them. The CDR3 protein is CASSPAGGVKQETQYF. The DNA of the CDR3 is TGTGCCAGCAGCCCGGCCGGAGGGGTAAAACAAGAGACCCAGTACTTC.

The chain has TRBV5-4 and TRBJ1-4; TRBD1 matches at 7 bases. There are 15 residues in the CDR3. The J segment lost 4 bases and the V segment lost 3 bases, leaving 6 bases of the junction unmatched. Germline lookup yields CDR1 SGHNT and CDR2 YYREEE (reference sequence). CDR3 residues: CASSSQGGLNEKLFF. CDR3 DNA: TGTGCCAGCAGCTCCCAGGGGGGCCTTAATGAAAAACTGTTTTTT.

The rearrangement uses TRBV4-3 and TRBJ2-3; maybe TRBD1 (5 bases). V was shortened by 0 bases and J by 2 bases, with 9 bases between the two germline ends. CDR3 length equals 15 residues. Germline assignment: CDR1 LGHNA and CDR2 YSLEER. CDR3 region: CASSQDWGSTDTQYF. The CDR3 bases are TGCGCCAGCAGCCAAGATTGGGGCTCCACAGATACGCAGTATTTT.

The chain combines TRBV15 with TRBJ2-4, with 13 nucleotides matching TRBD2. With 3 bases clipped from V and 8 bases from J, the junction kept 13 bases outside the gene matches. CDR1 LNHNV and CDR2 YYDKDF come from the germline V gene (reference sequence). The CDR3 covers 18 residues. CDR3 residues: CATSRAAGTSGTGDIQYF. The CDR3 DNA sequence: TGTGCCACCAGCAGGGCTGCCGGGACTAGCGGGACGGGGGACATTCAGTACTTC.

This clone was detected only a few times. The chain joins TRBV18 to TRBJ2-7; D could derive from TRBD1 or TRBD2 (7 bases each). This CDR3 is 13 amino acids long. The ends were cut back, 8 bases at V and 4 bases at J, with 15 bases in the middle. Germline V lookup: CDR1 KGHSH, CDR2 LQKENI. The CDR3 spells CASQGGPGYEQYF. The CDR3 coding sequence is TGTGCCAGCCAGGGGGGGCCAGGGTACGAGCAGTACTTC.

CDR3: CASSFIGDGNTIYF. CDR3 coding DNA: TGCGCCAGCAGCTTCATAGGGGATGGAAACACCATATATTTT. The J gene is TRBJ1-3, the V gene TRBV5-1; maybe TRBD1 (5 bases). Germline CDR1 and CDR2: SGHRS and YFSETQ. V was clipped by 2 bases and J by 3 bases, with 9 bases between them. The CDR3 sequence is 14 residues long.

The chain recombines TRBV7-9 with TRBJ2-5; unclear D gene. Germline CDR1 and CDR2: SEHNR and FQNEAQ (reference sequence). The CDR3 covers 15 residues. Trimming pared 4 bases from V and 1 base from J, leaving 13 bases between. CDR3 DNA sequence: TGTGCCAGCAGCTCCCGCGTTCGGGTCCAAGAGACCCAGTACTTC. Its protein is CASSSRVRVQETQYF.

The CDR3 region is CASSKSSGGQGNEQYF. CDR3 coding DNA: TGTGCCAGCAGCAAAAGTTCGGGGGGCCAGGGGAACGAGCAGTACTTC. This chain links TRBV3-1 (or the pseudogene TRBV3-2) with TRBJ2-7; a weak D match, TRBD2 (7 bases). In germline, CDR1 is LGHDT, CDR2 YNNKEL (reference sequence). V was pared by 5 bases and J by 5 bases, with 22 bases between. The CDR3 is 16 residues long.

This rearrangement joins TRBV9 to TRBJ2-1, with D possibly TRBD2 on 5 matching bases. Trimming removed 4 bases from V and 4 bases from J, with 12 bases in between. The CDR3 length is 14 residues. Germline CDR1 and CDR2: SGDLS and YYNGEE. The CDR3 region is CASSLGSGYNEQFF. Written as DNA, the CDR3 is TGTGCCAGCAGCCTAGGGAGTGGGTACAATGAGCAGTTCTTC.

The rearrangement links TRBV3-1 (or the pseudogene TRBV3-2) to TRBJ1-2; D remains unclear. Trimming removed 1 base from V and 4 bases from J, with 4 bases in between. The CDR3 totals 12 residues. CDR1 is LGHDT, CDR2 YNNKEL, per germline (reference sequence). CDR3 residues: CASSQVLYGYTF. The CDR3 DNA reads as TGTGCCAGCAGCCAAGTCCTCTATGGCTACACCTTC.

The chain carries TRBV4-1 and TRBJ2-2, with D hard to call. The germline V and J ends were trimmed by 7 bases and 0 bases, with 12 bases remaining between them. Per the germline V gene, CDR1 is MGHRA and CDR2 is YSYEKL. There are 15 residues in the CDR3. CDR3 nucleotides: TGCGCCAGCATGAATATGTTCGCGAACACCGGGGAGCTGTTTTTT. Its translation is CASMNMFANTGELFF.

The chain has TRBV27 and TRBJ2-7, with TRBD2 matching over 10 bases. CDR1 and CDR2 (germline): MNHEY, SMNVEV (reference sequence). The V gene end was trimmed by 2 bases and the J gene end by 5 bases; junction bases not matched to a gene: 3. This CDR3 contains 14 residues. The CDR3 region has the DNA TGTGCCAGCAGTTTACTAGCGGGAGCCGACGAGCAGTACTTC. Protein sequence: CASSLLAGADEQYF.

The chain has TRBV4-2 and TRBJ2-3, with a tentative D call TRBD1 (5 bases). Germline CDR1 LGHNA, CDR2 YNFKEQ. V was pared by 1 base and J by 6 bases, with 17 bases between. CDR3 length equals 16 residues. The CDR3 protein is CASSQVEDISPDTQYF. CDR3 sequence (DNA): TGTGCCAGCAGCCAAGTAGAGGACATATCTCCGGATACGCAGTATTTT.

V is TRBV30 and J is TRBJ1-1, with D possibly being TRBD1 (5 bases). Germline-derived CDR1 and CDR2 are GTSNPN and SVGIG (reference sequence). V was trimmed by 5 bases and J by 1 base, leaving 11 bases between them. The CDR3 runs to 13 residues. Here the CDR3 DNA reads TGTGCCTGGGAGGAGGGGACGAACACTGAAGCTTTCTTT. Translating it yields CAWEEGTNTEAFF.

V gene TRBV3-1 (or the pseudogene TRBV3-2) combines with J gene TRBJ1-3, with no clear D. V was trimmed by 4 bases and J by 2 bases, leaving 12 bases between them. The CDR3 consists of 15 residues. Germline lookup yields CDR1 LGHDT and CDR2 YNNKEL (reference sequence). CDR3 sequence (DNA): TGTGCCAGCAGCCCAGGAGGTGTCACTGGAAACACCATATATTTT. Translating it yields CASSPGGVTGNTIYF.

Note on this clone: Within the sample, other DNA sequences also encode this same CDR3. The V call is TRBV9, the J call TRBJ1-3; D gene uncertain. Germline V gives CDR1 SGDLS, CDR2 YYNGEE. This CDR3 is built from 14 residues. The V and J ends lost 0 bases and 0 bases respectively, with 4 bases between them. The CDR3, as DNA: TGTGCCAGCAGCGTAGGGACCTCTGGAAACACCATATATTTT. This encodes CASSVGTSGNTIYF.

This clone has a handful of counts. This sequence joins TRBV10-3 and TRBJ1-2; no clear D. The V gene lost 10 bases and the J gene lost 0 bases, with 12 bases spanning the gap. The CDR3 runs to 13 residues. CDR1 is ENHRY and CDR2 is SYGVKD in the germline V gene. The DNA for the CDR3 is TGTGCCACCGAACTGACACCTAACTATGGCTACACCTTC. This sequence encodes CATELTPNYGYTF.

This chain links TRBV27 with TRBJ1-1; D uncertain. The CDR3 totals 13 residues. Per the germline V gene, CDR1 is MNHEY and CDR2 is SMNVEV (reference sequence). V was shortened by 3 bases and J by 4 bases, with 9 bases between the two germline ends. The CDR3, as DNA: TGTGCCAGCAGTTTGTCGGTGGGCACTGAAGCTTTCTTT. Translation gives CASSLSVGTEAFF.

The chain is built from TRBV27 and TRBJ2-2; TRBD2 is a possible D gene (6 bases). Per germline, CDR1 MNHEY and CDR2 SMNVEV (reference sequence). The CDR3 is 16 amino acids. Trimming pared 0 bases from V and 5 bases from J, leaving 13 bases between. The CDR3 sequence: CASSLSGGLGTGELFF. Written as DNA, the CDR3 is TGTGCCAGCAGTTTATCCGGGGGTCTTGGAACCGGGGAGCTGTTTTTT.

This rearrangement joins TRBV6-6 to TRBJ1-5, with TRBD1 identical over 9 bases. The CDR3 loop spans 16 amino acids. With 5 bases clipped from V and 3 bases from J, the junction kept 8 bases outside the gene matches. Germline V gene lookup returns CDR1 MNHNY and CDR2 SVGAGI (reference sequence). The CDR3 here is CASSVPGQGFNQPQHF. Here the CDR3 DNA reads TGTGCCAGCAGTGTTCCGGGACAGGGTTTCAATCAGCCCCAGCATTTT.

This sequence joins TRBV18 and TRBJ1-1; the D is unclear. This CDR3 is 16 amino acids long. From germline, CDR1 is KGHSH and CDR2 LQKENI. The V gene lost 4 bases and the J gene lost 0 bases, with 15 bases spanning the gap. The CDR3 coding sequence is TGTGCCAGCTCACTACTGAGCAAGGGCATGAACACTGAAGCTTTCTTT. It yields the protein CASSLLSKGMNTEAFF.